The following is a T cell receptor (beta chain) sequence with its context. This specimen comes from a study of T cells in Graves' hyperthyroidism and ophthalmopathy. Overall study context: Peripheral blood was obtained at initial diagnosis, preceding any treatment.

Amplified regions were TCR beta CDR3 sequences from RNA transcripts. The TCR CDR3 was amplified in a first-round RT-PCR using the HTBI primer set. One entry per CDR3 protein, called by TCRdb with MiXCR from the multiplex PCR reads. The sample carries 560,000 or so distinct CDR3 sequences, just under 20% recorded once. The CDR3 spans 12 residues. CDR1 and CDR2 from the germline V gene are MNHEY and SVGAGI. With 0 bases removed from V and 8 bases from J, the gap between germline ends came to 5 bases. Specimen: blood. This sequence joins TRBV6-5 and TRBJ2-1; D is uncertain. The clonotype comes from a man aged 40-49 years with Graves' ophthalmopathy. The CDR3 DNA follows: TGTGCCAGCAGTTACTCGGGTGATGAGCAGTTCTTC. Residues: CASSYSGDEQFF.